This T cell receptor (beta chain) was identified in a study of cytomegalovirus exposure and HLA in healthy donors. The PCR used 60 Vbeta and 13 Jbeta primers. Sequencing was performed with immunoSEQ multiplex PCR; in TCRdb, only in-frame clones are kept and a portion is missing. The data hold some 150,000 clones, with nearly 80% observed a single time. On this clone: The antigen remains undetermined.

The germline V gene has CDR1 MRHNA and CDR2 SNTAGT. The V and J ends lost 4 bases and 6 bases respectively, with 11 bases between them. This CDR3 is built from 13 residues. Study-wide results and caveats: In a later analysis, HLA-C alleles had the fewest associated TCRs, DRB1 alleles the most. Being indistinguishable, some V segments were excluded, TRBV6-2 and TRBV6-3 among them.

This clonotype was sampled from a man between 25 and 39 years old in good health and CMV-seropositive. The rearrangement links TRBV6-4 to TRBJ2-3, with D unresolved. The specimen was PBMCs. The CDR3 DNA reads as TGTGCCAGCAGTGGTACCAAGGAGGATACGCAGTATTTT. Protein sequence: CASSGTKEDTQYF.